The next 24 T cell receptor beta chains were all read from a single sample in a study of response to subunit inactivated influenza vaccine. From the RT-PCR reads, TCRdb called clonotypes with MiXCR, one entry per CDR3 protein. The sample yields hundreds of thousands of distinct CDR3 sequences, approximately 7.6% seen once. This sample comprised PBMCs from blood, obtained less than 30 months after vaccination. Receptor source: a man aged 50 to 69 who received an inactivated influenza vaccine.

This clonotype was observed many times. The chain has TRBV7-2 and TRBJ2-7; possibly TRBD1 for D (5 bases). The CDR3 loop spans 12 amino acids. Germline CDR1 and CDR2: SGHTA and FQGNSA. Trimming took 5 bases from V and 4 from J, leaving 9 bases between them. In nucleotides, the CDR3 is TGTGCCAGCAGCCAAAGGGGTTACGAGCAGTACTTC. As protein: CASSQRGYEQYF.

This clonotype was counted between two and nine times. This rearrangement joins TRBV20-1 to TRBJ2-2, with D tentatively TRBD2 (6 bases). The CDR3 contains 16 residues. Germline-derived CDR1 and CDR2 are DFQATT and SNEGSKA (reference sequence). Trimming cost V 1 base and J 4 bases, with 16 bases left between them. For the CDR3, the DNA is TGCAGTGCTAGAGCTAGCGACCTCACGAGCACCGGGGAGCTGTTTTTT. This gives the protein CSARASDLTSTGELFF.

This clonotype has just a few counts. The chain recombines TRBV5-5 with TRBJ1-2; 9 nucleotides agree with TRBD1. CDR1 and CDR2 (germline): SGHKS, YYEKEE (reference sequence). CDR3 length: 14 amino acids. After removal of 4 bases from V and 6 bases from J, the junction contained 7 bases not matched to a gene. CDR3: CASSTGTGFDGYTF. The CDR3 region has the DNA TGTGCCAGCAGCACGGGGACAGGGTTTGATGGCTACACCTTC.

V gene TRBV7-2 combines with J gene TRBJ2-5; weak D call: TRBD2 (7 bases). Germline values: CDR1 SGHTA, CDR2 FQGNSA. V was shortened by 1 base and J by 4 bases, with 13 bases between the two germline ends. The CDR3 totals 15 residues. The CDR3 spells CASSLGTGRAETQYF. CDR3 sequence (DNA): TGTGCCAGCAGCTTAGGAACAGGGAGGGCAGAGACCCAGTACTTC.

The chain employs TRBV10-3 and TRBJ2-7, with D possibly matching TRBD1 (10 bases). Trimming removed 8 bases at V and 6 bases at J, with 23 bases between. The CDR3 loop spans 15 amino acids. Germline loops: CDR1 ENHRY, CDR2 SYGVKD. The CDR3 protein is CAIGGTGAAGGEQYF. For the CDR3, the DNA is TGTGCCATCGGGGGGACAGGGGCAGCGGGAGGCGAGCAGTACTTC.

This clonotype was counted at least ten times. CDR3 residues: CAISGGSGRSYEQYF. CDR3 nucleotide sequence: TGTGCCATCAGTGGGGGTAGCGGTAGGTCCTACGAGCAGTACTTC. The chain joins TRBV10-3 to TRBJ2-7; D is perhaps TRBD2 (6 bases). The CDR3 covers 15 residues. Germline V gene lookup returns CDR1 ENHRY and CDR2 SYGVKD. Trimming stripped 4 bases from V and 1 base from J, with 14 bases between.

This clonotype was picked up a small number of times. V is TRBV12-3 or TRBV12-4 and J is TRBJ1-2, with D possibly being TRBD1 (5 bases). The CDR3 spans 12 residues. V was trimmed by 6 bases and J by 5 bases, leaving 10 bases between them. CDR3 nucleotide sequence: TGTGCCAGCAGGGATCCAGGGTATGGCTACACCTTC. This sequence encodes CASRDPGYGYTF.

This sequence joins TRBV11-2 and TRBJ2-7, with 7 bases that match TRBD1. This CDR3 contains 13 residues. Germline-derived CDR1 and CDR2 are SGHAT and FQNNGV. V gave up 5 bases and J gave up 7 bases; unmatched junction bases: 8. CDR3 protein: CASSARSGGEQYF. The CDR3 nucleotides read TGTGCCAGCAGCGCTCGATCAGGGGGTGAGCAGTACTTC.

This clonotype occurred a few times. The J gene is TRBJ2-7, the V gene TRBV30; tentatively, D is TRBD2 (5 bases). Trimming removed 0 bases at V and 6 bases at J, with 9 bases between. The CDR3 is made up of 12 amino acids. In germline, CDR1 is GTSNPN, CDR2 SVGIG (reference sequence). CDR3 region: CAWSVPGVEQYF. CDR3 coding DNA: TGTGCCTGGAGTGTACCCGGGGTCGAGCAGTACTTC.

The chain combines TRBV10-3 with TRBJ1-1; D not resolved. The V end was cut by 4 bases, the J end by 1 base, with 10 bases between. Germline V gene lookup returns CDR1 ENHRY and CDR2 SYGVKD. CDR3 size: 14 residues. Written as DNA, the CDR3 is TGTGCCATCAGTGTGGAGGGTAGGAACACTGAAGCTTTCTTT. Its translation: CAISVEGRNTEAFF.

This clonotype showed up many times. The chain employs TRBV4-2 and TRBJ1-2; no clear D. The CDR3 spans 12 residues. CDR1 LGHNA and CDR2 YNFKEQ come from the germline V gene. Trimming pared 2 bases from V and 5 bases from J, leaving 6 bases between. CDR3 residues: CASSQRLYGYTF. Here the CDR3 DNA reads TGTGCCAGCAGCCAACGGTTATATGGCTACACCTTC.

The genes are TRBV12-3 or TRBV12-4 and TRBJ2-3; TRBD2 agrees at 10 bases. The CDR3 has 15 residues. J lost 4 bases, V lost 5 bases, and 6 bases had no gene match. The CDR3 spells CASSLGLADPDTQYF. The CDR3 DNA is TGTGCCAGCAGTCTCGGACTAGCGGATCCAGATACGCAGTATTTT.

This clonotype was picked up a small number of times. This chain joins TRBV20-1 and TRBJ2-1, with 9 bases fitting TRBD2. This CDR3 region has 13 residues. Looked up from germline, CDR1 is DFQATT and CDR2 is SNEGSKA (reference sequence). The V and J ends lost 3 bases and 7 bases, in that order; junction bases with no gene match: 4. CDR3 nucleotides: TGCAGTGCTAGGACTAGCGGAAAGAATGAGCAGTTCTTC. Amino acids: CSARTSGKNEQFF.

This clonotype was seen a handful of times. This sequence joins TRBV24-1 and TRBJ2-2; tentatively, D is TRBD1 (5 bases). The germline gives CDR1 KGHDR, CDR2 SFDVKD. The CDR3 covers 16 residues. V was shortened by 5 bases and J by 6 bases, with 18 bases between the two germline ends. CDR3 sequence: CATSVGAEGIAGELFF. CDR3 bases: TGTGCCACCAGTGTTGGGGCTGAAGGTATCGCCGGGGAGCTGTTTTTT.

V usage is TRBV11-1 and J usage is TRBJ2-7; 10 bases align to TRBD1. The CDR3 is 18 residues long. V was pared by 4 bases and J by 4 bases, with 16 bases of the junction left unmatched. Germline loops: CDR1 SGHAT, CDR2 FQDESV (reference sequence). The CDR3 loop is CASSSLFLMTGGKYEQYF. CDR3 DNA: TGTGCCAGCAGCTCCCTCTTCCTCATGACAGGGGGCAAGTACGAGCAGTACTTC.

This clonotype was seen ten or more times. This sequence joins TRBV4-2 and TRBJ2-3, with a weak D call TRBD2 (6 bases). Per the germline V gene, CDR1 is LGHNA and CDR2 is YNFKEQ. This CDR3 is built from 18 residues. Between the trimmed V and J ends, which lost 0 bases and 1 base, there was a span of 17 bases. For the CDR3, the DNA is TGTGCCAGCAGCCAAGATCCGATAGGAGGGCTTGGCACAGATACGCAGTATTTT. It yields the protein CASSQDPIGGLGTDTQYF.

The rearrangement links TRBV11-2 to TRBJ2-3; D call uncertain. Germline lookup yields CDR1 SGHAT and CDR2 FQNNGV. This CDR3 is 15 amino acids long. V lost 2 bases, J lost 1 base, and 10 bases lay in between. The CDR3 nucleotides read TGTGCCAGCAGCTTATCTCCCGGTCGCACAGATACGCAGTATTTT. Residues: CASSLSPGRTDTQYF.

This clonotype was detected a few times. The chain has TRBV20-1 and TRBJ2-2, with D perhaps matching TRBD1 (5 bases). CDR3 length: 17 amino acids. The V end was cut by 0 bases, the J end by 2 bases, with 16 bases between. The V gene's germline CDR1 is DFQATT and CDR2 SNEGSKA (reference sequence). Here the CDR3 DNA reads TGCAGTGCTAGAGATTTGCTTCAGGGCGGCAACACCGGGGAGCTGTTTTTT. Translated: CSARDLLQGGNTGELFF.

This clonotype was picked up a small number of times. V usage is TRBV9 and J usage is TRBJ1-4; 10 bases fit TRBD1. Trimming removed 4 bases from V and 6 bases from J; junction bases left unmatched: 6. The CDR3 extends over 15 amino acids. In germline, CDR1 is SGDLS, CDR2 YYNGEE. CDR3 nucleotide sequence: TGTGCCAGCAGCCCCACGACAGGGGGCTATGAAAAACTGTTTTTT. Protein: CASSPTTGGYEKLFF. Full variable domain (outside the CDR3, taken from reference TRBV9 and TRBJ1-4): DSGVTQTPKHLITATGQRVTLRCSPRSGDLSVYWYQQSLDQGLQFLIQYYNGEERAKGNILERFSAQQFPDLHSELNLSSLELGDSALYFCASSPTTGGYEKLFFGSGTQLSVL.

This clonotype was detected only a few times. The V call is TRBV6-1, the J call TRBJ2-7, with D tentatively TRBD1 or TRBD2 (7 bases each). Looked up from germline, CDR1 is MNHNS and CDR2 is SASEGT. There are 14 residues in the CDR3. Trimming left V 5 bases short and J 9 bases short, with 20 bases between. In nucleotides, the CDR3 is TGTGCCAGCAGTCCCCCGGGGAGGGGGCGGGGGCAGTACTTC. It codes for CASSPPGRGRGQYF.

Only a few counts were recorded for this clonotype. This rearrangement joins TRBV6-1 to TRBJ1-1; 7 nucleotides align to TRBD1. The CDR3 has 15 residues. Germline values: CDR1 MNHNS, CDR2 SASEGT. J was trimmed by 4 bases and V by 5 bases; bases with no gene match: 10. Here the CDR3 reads CASSPRQGGFTEAFF. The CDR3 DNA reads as TGTGCCAGCAGTCCACGACAGGGTGGTTTCACTGAAGCTTTCTTT.

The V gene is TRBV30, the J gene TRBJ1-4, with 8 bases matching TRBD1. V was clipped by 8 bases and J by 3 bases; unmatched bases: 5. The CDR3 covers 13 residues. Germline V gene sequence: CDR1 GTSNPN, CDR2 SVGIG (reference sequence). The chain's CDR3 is CAGQGAANEKLFF. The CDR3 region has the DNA TGTGCCGGACAGGGCGCTGCTAATGAAAAACTGTTTTTT.

The CDR3 loop is CASSLPLSGQGYGYTF. CDR3 bases: TGCGCCAGCAGCTTACCCCTTTCGGGACAGGGCTATGGCTACACCTTC. The gene calls are TRBV5-1 and TRBJ1-2, with 9 bases identical to TRBD1. The CDR3 is 16 residues long. Per the germline V gene, CDR1 is SGHRS and CDR2 is YFSETQ. J gave up 4 bases and V 2 bases, and 9 bases lay outside the gene matches.

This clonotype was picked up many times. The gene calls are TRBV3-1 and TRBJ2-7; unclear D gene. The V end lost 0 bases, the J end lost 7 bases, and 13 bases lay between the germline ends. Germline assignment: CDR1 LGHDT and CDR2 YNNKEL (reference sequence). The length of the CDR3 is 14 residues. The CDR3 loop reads CASSQESRKREQYF. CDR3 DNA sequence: TGTGCCAGCAGCCAAGAGTCACGGAAGAGGGAGCAGTACTTC.